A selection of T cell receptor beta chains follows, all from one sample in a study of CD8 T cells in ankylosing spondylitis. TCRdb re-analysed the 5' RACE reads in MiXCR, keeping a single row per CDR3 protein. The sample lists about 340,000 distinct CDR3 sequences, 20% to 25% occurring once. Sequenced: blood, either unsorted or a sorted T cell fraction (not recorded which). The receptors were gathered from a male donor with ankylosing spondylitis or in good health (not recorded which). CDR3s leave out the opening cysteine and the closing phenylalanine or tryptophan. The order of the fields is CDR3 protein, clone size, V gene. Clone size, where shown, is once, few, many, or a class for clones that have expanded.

cdr3_aa: ASSLAGATYNEQF
clone_size: few
v_call: TRBV7-9

cdr3_aa: ASADRLFSNYGYT
clone_size: -
v_call: TRBV6-1

cdr3_aa: ASSTRQDSNIPNTGELF
clone_size: -
v_call: TRBV7-8

cdr3_aa: ASSYTALAAYNEQF
clone_size: -
v_call: TRBV6-5

cdr3_aa: ASSEAWDTQY
clone_size: -
v_call: TRBV2

cdr3_aa: ATSPGAGELF
clone_size: -
v_call: TRBV24-1

cdr3_aa: ASSSGGLYNEQF
clone_size: -
v_call: TRBV6-5

cdr3_aa: SVVERSVYEQY
clone_size: few
v_call: TRBV29-1

cdr3_aa: ASGRDEQY
clone_size: few
v_call: TRBV28

cdr3_aa: ASKQTGDTVNQETQY
clone_size: few
v_call: TRBV12-3/TRBV12-4

cdr3_aa: SATSGGAYEQY
clone_size: few
v_call: TRBV20-1

cdr3_aa: ATSRDLPSGLQETQY
clone_size: few
v_call: TRBV15

cdr3_aa: ASRGTSFENIQY
clone_size: few
v_call: TRBV12-3/TRBV12-4

cdr3_aa: ASSELATPETQY
clone_size: -
v_call: TRBV10-2

cdr3_aa: ASSLQLTGSYEQY
clone_size: many
v_call: TRBV12-3/TRBV12-4

cdr3_aa: SARDRGFEKLF
clone_size: -
v_call: TRBV20-1

cdr3_aa: ASSPDRDRATDTQY
clone_size: few
v_call: TRBV7-2

cdr3_aa: AITGRPANVLT
clone_size: few
v_call: TRBV2

cdr3_aa: ASNPGLAGGAIGKNIQY
clone_size: -
v_call: TRBV2

cdr3_aa: ASSPRTGENTEAF
clone_size: few
v_call: TRBV11-2

cdr3_aa: ASSQEWDWGFGDTQY
clone_size: few
v_call: TRBV4-2

cdr3_aa: ASSYSTGGSYNEQF
clone_size: -
v_call: TRBV6-5

cdr3_aa: ATSSATSGGGANTGELF
clone_size: few
v_call: TRBV15

cdr3_aa: ASSVRALAEQF
clone_size: few
v_call: TRBV9

cdr3_aa: ASSLVGGGVVNIQY
clone_size: -
v_call: TRBV5-6

cdr3_aa: ASSAPGAQETQY
clone_size: few
v_call: TRBV13

cdr3_aa: SARDLGSYNEQF
clone_size: -
v_call: TRBV20-1

cdr3_aa: ASSEYGLGYEQY
clone_size: once
v_call: TRBV10-1

cdr3_aa: ASSPGGGGGYGYT
clone_size: -
v_call: TRBV5-6

cdr3_aa: AWRERVPGSVHEQF
clone_size: -
v_call: TRBV30

cdr3_aa: ASSERDVAYEQY
clone_size: few
v_call: TRBV4-1

cdr3_aa: ASSLLTGTGAYEQY
clone_size: few
v_call: TRBV7-2

cdr3_aa: SVDGQVNTDTQY
clone_size: many
v_call: TRBV29-1

cdr3_aa: ASSQVPYQETQY
clone_size: many
v_call: TRBV4-1

cdr3_aa: ASSFFEGGDGYT
clone_size: -
v_call: TRBV5-6

cdr3_aa: ASRAGTAHEQY
clone_size: -
v_call: TRBV6-1

cdr3_aa: ASSLSARGLSTDTQY
clone_size: few
v_call: TRBV28

cdr3_aa: ASSDRAGGSADTQY
clone_size: few
v_call: TRBV5-1

cdr3_aa: ASSWGPVGTDTQY
clone_size: few
v_call: TRBV27

cdr3_aa: SANTELRGLNEQF
clone_size: -
v_call: TRBV20-1

cdr3_aa: SVEDRQTSYEQY
clone_size: few
v_call: TRBV29-1

cdr3_aa: ASSVGETTYNEQF
clone_size: few
v_call: TRBV9

cdr3_aa: SAHGQIQETQY
clone_size: -
v_call: TRBV29-1

cdr3_aa: ASSSIDSHTYEQY
clone_size: -
v_call: TRBV11-2

cdr3_aa: ASSGGLAGVAWDIQY
clone_size: few
v_call: TRBV12-3/TRBV12-4

cdr3_aa: ASSSRLAGSTETQY
clone_size: -
v_call: TRBV7-9

cdr3_aa: ASSYTGTSKNIQY
clone_size: few
v_call: TRBV13

cdr3_aa: ASSQDFDSTNEQF
clone_size: -
v_call: TRBV4-1

cdr3_aa: ASSAVSGGRDEQF
clone_size: -
v_call: TRBV7-9

cdr3_aa: ASSLIWGLDYEQY
clone_size: -
v_call: TRBV7-2

cdr3_aa: ASSLRRGTSGGNEQF
clone_size: -
v_call: TRBV28

cdr3_aa: ASSPLQGASYEQY
clone_size: few
v_call: TRBV19

cdr3_aa: ASSIDLNTEAF
clone_size: -
v_call: TRBV19

cdr3_aa: ASSSYVIGAWETQY
clone_size: -
v_call: TRBV7-2